These 25 T cell receptor beta chains share one sample of origin, sequenced in a study of blood T cell repertoires in COVID-19. Method: immunoSEQ multiplex PCR; TCRdb's copy keeps in-frame clones and lacks some. The data show roughly 250,000 clones, with 83% seen just once and less than 4% held by the top ten. The sample comprised PBMCs or T cells enriched from blood (not recorded which). Receptors originate from a woman aged 40-49 years who had been exposed to COVID-19.

This clone was counted a single time. The chain is built from TRBV9 and TRBJ1-3; D is possibly TRBD1 (5 bases). The V end was cut by 1 base, the J end by 4 bases, with 15 bases between. The CDR3 extends over 16 amino acids. Per the germline V gene, CDR1 is SGDLS and CDR2 is YYNGEE. The CDR3 DNA is TGTGCCAGCAGCGTAACCCCCCCAGGGCCGGGAAACACCATATATTTT. This gives the protein CASSVTPPGPGNTIYF.

The rearrangement uses TRBV6-5 and TRBJ2-5; possibly TRBD2 for D (5 bases). The V and J ends lost 0 bases and 1 base respectively, with 9 bases between them. The germline V gene encodes CDR1 MNHEY and CDR2 SVGAGI. The CDR3 extends over 15 amino acids. In nucleotides, the CDR3 is TGTGCCAGCAGTTACTCGCCGGACTCCCAAGAGACCCAGTACTTC. It codes for CASSYSPDSQETQYF.

The table lists this clone with a few counts. This chain joins TRBV19 and TRBJ2-1; 9 nucleotides agree with TRBD2. V lost 7 bases and J lost 3; bases outside the gene matches: 13. Germline V CDR1 and CDR2: LNHDA, SQIVND (reference sequence). This CDR3 has 17 residues. The CDR3 sequence: CASTSYGRGGLYNEQFF. For the CDR3, the DNA is TGTGCCAGTACCTCTTATGGGCGGGGGGGCCTCTACAATGAGCAGTTCTTC.

J is TRBJ2-3 and V is TRBV9, with 10 bases lining up with TRBD2. J gave up 1 base and V 0 bases, and 8 bases lay outside the gene matches. This CDR3 has 18 amino acids. Germline lookup yields CDR1 SGDLS and CDR2 YYNGEE. In DNA, the CDR3 is TGTGCCAGCAGCGTAGATCCCTTAGCGGGGGGCCGCACAGATACGCAGTATTTT. Protein: CASSVDPLAGGRTDTQYF. Full variable domain (missing parts from reference TRBV9 and TRBJ2-3): DSGVTQTPKHLITATGQRVTLRCSPRSGDLSVYWYQQSLDQGLQFLIQYYNGEERAKGNILERFSAQQFPDLHSELNLSSLELGDSALYFCASSVDPLAGGRTDTQYFGPGTRLTVL.

The chain links TRBV18 to TRBJ2-5; 14 nucleotides agree with TRBD2. V was pared by 3 bases and J by 3 bases, with 3 bases of the junction left unmatched. Per germline, CDR1 KGHSH and CDR2 LQKENI. CDR3 size: 16 residues. The CDR3 reads CASSPRLAGGEETQYF. DNA for the CDR3: TGTGCCAGCTCACCCCGACTAGCGGGGGGGGAAGAGACCCAGTACTTC. Filled out from reference TRBV18 and TRBJ2-5, the complete variable domain reads NAGVMQNPRHLVRRRGQEARLRCSPMKGHSHVYWYRQLPEEGLKFMVYLQKENIIDESGMPKERFSAEFPKEGPSILRIQQVVRGDSAAYFCASSPRLAGGEETQYFGPGTRLLVL.

V and J are TRBV11-2 and TRBJ1-4; D may be TRBD1 (5 bases). The V end lost 5 bases, the J end lost 8 bases, and 12 bases lay between the germline ends. CDR1 SGHAT and CDR2 FQNNGV come from the germline V gene. The CDR3 is made up of 13 amino acids. DNA for the CDR3: TGTGCCAGCAGCAATGGGGCGGGGGAAAAACTGTTTTTT. Amino acid sequence: CASSNGAGEKLFF.

The chain links TRBV18 to TRBJ1-1; D gene unclear. Germline V lookup: CDR1 KGHSH, CDR2 LQKENI. The CDR3 consists of 15 residues. V gave up 2 bases and J gave up 2 bases, with 12 bases separating them. CDR3 protein: CASSPGESFNTEAFF. CDR3 sequence (DNA): TGTGCCAGCTCACCAGGGGAGAGCTTCAACACTGAAGCTTTCTTT.

The count of this clone is one. The J gene is TRBJ2-6, the V gene TRBV5-1; TRBD1 is a possible D gene (5 bases). Germline CDR1 reads SGHRS; CDR2 reads YFSETQ. The CDR3 extends over 16 amino acids. The ends were cut back, 9 bases at V and 1 base at J, with 17 bases in the middle. CDR3 sequence (DNA): TGCGCCACCCACGGTGGGGCCTATTCTGGGGCCAACGTCCTGACTTTC. The encoded protein is CATHGGAYSGANVLTF.

This chain joins TRBV6-5 and TRBJ2-7; 8 bases are a match to TRBD1. J lost 3 bases, V lost 6 bases, and 4 bases had no gene match. The CDR3 runs to 13 residues. CDR1 and CDR2 from the germline V gene are MNHEY and SVGAGI. Here the CDR3 DNA reads TGTGCCAGCAGACCCGGGACAGGCTACGAGCAGTACTTC. Translating it yields CASRPGTGYEQYF.

This clone appeared a few times. The V call is TRBV7-2, the J call TRBJ1-1, with a tentative D call TRBD1 (5 bases). Trimming took off 5 bases at V and 3 bases at J, with 16 bases between the two ends. The CDR3 runs 15 residues. Germline assignment: CDR1 SGHTA and CDR2 FQGNSA. CDR3 residues: CASSRGGRTDTEAFF. CDR3 DNA: TGTGCCAGCAGCCGCGGGGGGAGGACCGACACTGAAGCTTTCTTT.

The chain employs TRBV3-1 (or the pseudogene TRBV3-2) and TRBJ1-1, with 7 bases fitting TRBD1. CDR3 length: 11 amino acids. Germline assignment: CDR1 LGHDT and CDR2 YNNKEL (reference sequence). Germline trimming cut 6 bases from V and 7 bases from J; bases unmatched to any gene: 2. The CDR3 loop is CASRRQGEAFF. CDR3 coding DNA: TGTGCCAGCAGGAGACAGGGTGAAGCTTTCTTT.

This clone was seen a single time. The J gene is TRBJ2-7, the V gene TRBV5-3, with D possibly TRBD2 on 7 matching bases. TRBV5-3 falls under the ORF class, with uncertain function. This CDR3 has 15 residues. Deletions cut 1 base from V and 4 bases from J, with 15 bases between. CDR3 residues: CARSLIQGGRYEQYF. The CDR3 nucleotides are TGTGCCAGAAGCTTGATACAGGGAGGGCGATACGAGCAGTACTTC.

V gene TRBV6-4 combines with J gene TRBJ2-3; 12 nucleotides agree with TRBD2. Germline V lookup: CDR1 MRHNA, CDR2 SNTAGT. V trimming: 4 bases; J trimming: 0 bases; junction bases outside the gene matches: 5. This CDR3 contains 17 residues. In DNA, the CDR3 is TGTGCCAGCAGTGTCCTAGCGGGGGGGCCGAGCACAGATACGCAGTATTTT. Its protein is CASSVLAGGPSTDTQYF.

This clone is deemed medium-sized. CDR3 nucleotide sequence: TGTGCCAGTAGCGGGACTAGCGGGGACTACAATGAGCAGTTCTTC. As protein: CASSGTSGDYNEQFF. V is TRBV19 and J is TRBJ2-1; 13 nucleotides align to TRBD2. Germline V gives CDR1 LNHDA, CDR2 SQIVND (reference sequence). After removal of 6 bases from V and 3 bases from J, the junction contained 2 bases not matched to a gene. CDR3 length: 15 residues. Complete variable domain (other parts from reference TRBV19 and TRBJ2-1): DGGITQSPKYLFRKEGQNVTLSCEQNLNHDAMYWYRQDPGQGLRLIYYSQIVNDFQKGDIAEGYSVSREKKESFPLTVTSAQKNPTAFYLCASSGTSGDYNEQFFGPGTRLTVL.

The chain employs TRBV2 and TRBJ1-5, with 9 bases identical to TRBD1. This CDR3 has 16 amino acids. CDR1 is SNHLY, CDR2 FYNNEI, per germline. After removal of 6 bases from V and 2 bases from J, the junction contained 8 bases not matched to a gene. The CDR3 spells CASSPTGGAGNQPQHF. CDR3 nucleotides: TGTGCCAGCAGCCCAACAGGGGGCGCGGGCAATCAGCCCCAGCATTTT.

V is TRBV4-2 and J is TRBJ2-7; possible D gene TRBD2, 5 bases. V lost 0 bases, J lost 4 bases, and 16 bases lay in between. There are 16 residues in the CDR3. The germline V gene has CDR1 LGHNA and CDR2 YNFKEQ. CDR3 bases: TGTGCCAGCAGCCAAGACGAGGGTGACGTGGGGTACGAGCAGTACTTC. Protein sequence: CASSQDEGDVGYEQYF.

The chain couples TRBV28 to TRBJ1-4; TRBD1 matches at 9 bases. The CDR3 length is 15 residues. CDR1 and CDR2 from the germline V gene are MDHEN and SYDVKM. The J segment lost 10 bases and the V segment lost 6 bases, leaving 12 bases of the junction unmatched. The DNA of the CDR3 is TGTGCCAGCAGAAACCGGGACAGGGATATAGGAAAACTGTTTTTT. Residues: CASRNRDRDIGKLFF.

This clone has more than one count but fewer than ten. This chain connects TRBV11-2 to TRBJ1-1, with D unresolved. V was clipped by 3 bases and J by 7 bases, with 12 bases between them. The CDR3 is made up of 13 amino acids. CDR1 is SGHAT and CDR2 is FQNNGV in the germline V gene. The CDR3 DNA reads as TGTGCCAGCAGCTTGGTCGGTACGGGTGAAGCTTTCTTT. Its translation: CASSLVGTGEAFF.

In this sample, this clone turned up a few times. Other DNA sequences in this sample translate to the same CDR3. This chain joins TRBV19 and TRBJ2-1; 14 bases align to TRBD2. The CDR3 has 15 amino acids. Trimming removed 6 bases from V and 3 bases from J; junction bases left unmatched: 1. In germline, CDR1 is LNHDA, CDR2 SQIVND (reference sequence). CDR3 bases: TGTGCCAGTAGGGGGACTAGCGGGGGCTACAATGAGCAGTTCTTC. Encoded protein: CASRGTSGGYNEQFF.

The rearrangement joins TRBV27 to TRBJ1-3; D is undetermined. The CDR3 length is 14 residues. Germline lookup yields CDR1 MNHEY and CDR2 SMNVEV (reference sequence). With 5 bases removed from V and 2 bases from J, the gap between germline ends came to 10 bases. This chain's CDR3 is CASSPLGAGNTIYF. CDR3 DNA: TGTGCCAGCAGTCCGCTCGGGGCTGGAAACACCATATATTTT.

The CDR3 loop is CASSAHSAEAFF. In DNA, the CDR3 is TGTGCCAGCAGCGCTCACAGTGCCGAAGCTTTCTTT. The V gene is TRBV5-4, the J gene TRBJ1-1; D gene ambiguous. This CDR3 has 12 residues. CDR1 and CDR2 (germline): SGHNT, YYREEE (reference sequence). Trimming left V 4 bases short and J 8 bases short, with 12 bases between.

V and J are TRBV19 and TRBJ2-1; D is possibly TRBD2 (7 bases). The CDR3 totals 15 residues. From germline, CDR1 is LNHDA and CDR2 SQIVND (reference sequence). V was cut by 6 bases and J by 5 bases, with 17 bases left in between. The CDR3 sequence is CASSPETGGHNEQFF. The CDR3 DNA reads as TGTGCCAGTAGCCCCGAGACGGGGGGCCACAATGAGCAGTTCTTC.

This clone occurred a few times. The V and J genes are TRBV18 and TRBJ1-1; D gene uncertain. From germline, CDR1 is KGHSH and CDR2 LQKENI. V lost 4 bases to trimming and J lost 2 bases, with 5 bases between them. This CDR3 region has 12 residues. The CDR3 nucleotides are TGTGCCAGCTCACTCCCAAACACTGAAGCTTTCTTT. It encodes CASSLPNTEAFF. Together with reference TRBV18 and TRBJ1-1, the CDR3 gives the full variable domain: NAGVMQNPRHLVRRRGQEARLRCSPMKGHSHVYWYRQLPEEGLKFMVYLQKENIIDESGMPKERFSAEFPKEGPSILRIQQVVRGDSAAYFCASSLPNTEAFFGQGTRLTVV.

This clone ranks as medium-sized. The gene calls are TRBV27 and TRBJ1-6; D is unresolved. V was shortened by 1 base and J by 9 bases, with 10 bases between the two germline ends. There are 14 residues in the CDR3. Germline assignment: CDR1 MNHEY and CDR2 SMNVEV (reference sequence). In DNA, the CDR3 is TGTGCCAGCAGTTTATACCCCGGAGTTTCACCCCTCCACTTT. Its protein is CASSLYPGVSPLHF.

This sequence joins TRBV9 and TRBJ2-3; 15 positions match TRBD2. The CDR3 has 15 amino acids. Germline lookup yields CDR1 SGDLS and CDR2 YYNGEE. J was trimmed by 4 bases and V by 4 bases; bases with no gene match: 1. The CDR3 here is CASSRTSGGADTQYF. In nucleotides, the CDR3 is TGTGCCAGCAGCAGGACTAGCGGGGGGGCAGATACGCAGTATTTT. Full variable domain (missing parts from reference TRBV9 and TRBJ2-3): DSGVTQTPKHLITATGQRVTLRCSPRSGDLSVYWYQQSLDQGLQFLIQYYNGEERAKGNILERFSAQQFPDLHSELNLSSLELGDSALYFCASSRTSGGADTQYFGPGTRLTVL.